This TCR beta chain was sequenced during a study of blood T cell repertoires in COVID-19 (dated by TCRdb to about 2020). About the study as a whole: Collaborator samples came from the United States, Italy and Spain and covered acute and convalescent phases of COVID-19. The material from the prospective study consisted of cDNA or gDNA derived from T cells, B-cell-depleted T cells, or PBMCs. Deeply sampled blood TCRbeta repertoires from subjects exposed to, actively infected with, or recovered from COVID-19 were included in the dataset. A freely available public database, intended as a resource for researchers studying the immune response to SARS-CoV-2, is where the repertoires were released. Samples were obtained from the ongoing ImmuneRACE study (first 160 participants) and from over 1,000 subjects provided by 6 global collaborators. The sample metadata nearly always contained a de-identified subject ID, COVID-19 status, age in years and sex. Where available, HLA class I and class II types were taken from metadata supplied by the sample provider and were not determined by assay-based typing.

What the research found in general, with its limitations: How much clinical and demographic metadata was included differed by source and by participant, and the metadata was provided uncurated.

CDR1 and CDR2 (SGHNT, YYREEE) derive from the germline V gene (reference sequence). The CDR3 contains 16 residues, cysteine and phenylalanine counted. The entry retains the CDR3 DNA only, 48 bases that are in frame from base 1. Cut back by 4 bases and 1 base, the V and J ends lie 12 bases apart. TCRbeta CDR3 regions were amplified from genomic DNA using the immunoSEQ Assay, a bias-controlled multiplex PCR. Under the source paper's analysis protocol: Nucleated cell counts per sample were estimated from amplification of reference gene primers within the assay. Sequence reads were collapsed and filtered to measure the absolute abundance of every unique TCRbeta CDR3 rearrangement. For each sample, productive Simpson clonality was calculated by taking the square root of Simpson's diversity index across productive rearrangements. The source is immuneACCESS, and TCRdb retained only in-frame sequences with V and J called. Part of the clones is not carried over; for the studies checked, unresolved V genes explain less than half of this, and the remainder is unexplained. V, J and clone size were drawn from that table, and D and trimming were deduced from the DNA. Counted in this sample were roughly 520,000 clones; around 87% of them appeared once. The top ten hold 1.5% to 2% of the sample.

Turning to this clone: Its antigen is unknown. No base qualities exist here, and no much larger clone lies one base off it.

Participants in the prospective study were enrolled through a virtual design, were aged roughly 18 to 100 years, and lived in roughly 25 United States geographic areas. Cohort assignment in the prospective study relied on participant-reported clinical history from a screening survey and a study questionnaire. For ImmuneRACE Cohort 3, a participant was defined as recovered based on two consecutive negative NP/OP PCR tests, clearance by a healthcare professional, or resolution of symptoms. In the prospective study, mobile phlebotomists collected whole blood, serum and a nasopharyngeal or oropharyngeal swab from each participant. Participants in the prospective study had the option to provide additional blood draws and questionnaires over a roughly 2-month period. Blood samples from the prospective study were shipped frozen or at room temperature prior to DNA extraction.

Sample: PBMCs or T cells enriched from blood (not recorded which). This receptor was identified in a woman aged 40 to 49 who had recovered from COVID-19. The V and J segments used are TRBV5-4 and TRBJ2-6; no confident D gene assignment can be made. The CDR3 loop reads CASSPRLLSGANVLTF. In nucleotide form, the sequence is TGTGCCAGCAGCCCGCGTTTGCTTTCTGGGGCCAACGTCCTGACTTTC.